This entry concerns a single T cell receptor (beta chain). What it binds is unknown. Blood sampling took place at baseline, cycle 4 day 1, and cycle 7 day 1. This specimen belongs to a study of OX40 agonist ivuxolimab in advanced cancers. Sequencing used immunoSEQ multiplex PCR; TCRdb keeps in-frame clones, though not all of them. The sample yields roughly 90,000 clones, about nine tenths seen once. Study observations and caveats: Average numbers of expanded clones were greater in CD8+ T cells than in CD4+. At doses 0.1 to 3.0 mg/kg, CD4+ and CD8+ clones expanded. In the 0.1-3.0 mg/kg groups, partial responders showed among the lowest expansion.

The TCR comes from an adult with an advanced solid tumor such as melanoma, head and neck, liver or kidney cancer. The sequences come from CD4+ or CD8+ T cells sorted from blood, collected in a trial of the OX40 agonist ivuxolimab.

CDR3 DNA: TGCGCCAGCAGCGGCGGGACTAGCACCGGGGAGCTGTTTTTT. Translation gives CASSGGTSTGELFF. The V gene is TRBV5-1, the J gene TRBJ2-2; 8 nucleotides line up with TRBD2. Germline V gene sequence: CDR1 SGHRS, CDR2 YFSETQ. With 4 bases clipped from V and 4 bases from J, the junction kept 3 bases outside the gene matches. The CDR3 runs to 14 residues.